These 23 T cell receptor beta chains were all obtained from the same sample, sequenced in a study of T-cell memory formation after mild COVID-19. TCRdb re-called the 5' RACE reads with MiXCR, one entry per CDR3 protein. The table includes hundreds of thousands of distinct CDR3 sequences, approximately 25% detected once. The specimen was PBMCs or a T cell subset sorted from them (not recorded which). These receptors all stem from an adult woman who had mild COVID-19 (a few samples of this study predate the infection). Cell type and time point are not known.

The chain recombines TRBV12-3 or TRBV12-4 with TRBJ2-7, with a possible D match to TRBD1 (5 bases). Trimming cost V 3 bases and J 3 bases, with 12 bases left between them. This CDR3 spans 14 amino acids. The DNA of the CDR3 is TGTGCCAGCAGTTTCAGTTCCAGGGACTACGAGCAGTACTTC. Translating it yields CASSFSSRDYEQYF.

This clonotype has just a few counts. The chain has TRBV7-2 and TRBJ1-2, with D perhaps matching TRBD1 (6 bases). V lost 0 bases and J lost 7, with 15 bases in between. The CDR3 is made up of 15 amino acids. Per the germline V gene, CDR1 is SGHTA and CDR2 is FQGNSA. The CDR3 DNA is TGTGCCAGCAGCTTAGCGTCGGGGGCGGCTAGTGGCTACACCTTC. It translates to CASSLASGAASGYTF.

This rearrangement joins TRBV5-4 to TRBJ2-3; D remains unclear. Germline V gene sequence: CDR1 SGHNT, CDR2 YYREEE (reference sequence). The CDR3 extends over 11 amino acids. Trimming took off 4 bases at V and 4 bases at J, with 4 bases between the two ends. The CDR3 region is CASSGSDTQYF. The CDR3 DNA reads TGTGCCAGCAGCGGGTCAGATACGCAGTATTTT.

V usage is TRBV20-1 and J usage is TRBJ2-3; 12 bases align to TRBD2. The CDR3 is 17 amino acids. Per the germline V gene, CDR1 is DFQATT and CDR2 is SNEGSKA (reference sequence). V shed 3 bases, J shed 3 bases, and the junction held 10 bases outside the gene matches. The CDR3 DNA sequence: TGCAGTGCTAGTTCCCTAGCGGGAGGGCCTCTTACAGATACGCAGTATTTT. Translating gives CSASSLAGGPLTDTQYF.

This clonotype was detected many times. The genes are TRBV11-3 and TRBJ2-1, with a possible D match to TRBD2 (5 bases). The CDR3 has 14 residues. V was trimmed by 4 bases and J by 1 base, leaving 8 bases between them. CDR1 is SGHNT and CDR2 is YENEEA in the germline V gene. This CDR3 is CASSSRDSYNEQFF. The CDR3 bases are TGTGCCAGCAGCTCTCGGGATTCCTACAATGAGCAGTTCTTC. Variable domain in full (rest from reference TRBV11-3 and TRBJ2-1): EAGVVQSPRYKIIEKKQPVAFWCNPISGHNTLYWYLQNLGQGPELLIRYENEEAVDDSQLPKDRFSAERLKGVDSTLKIQPAELGDSAVYLCASSSRDSYNEQFFGPGTRLTVL.

The chain has TRBV29-1 and TRBJ1-2; the D is unclear. V was cut by 0 bases and J by 4 bases, with 12 bases left in between. The germline V gene encodes CDR1 SQVTM and CDR2 ANQGSEA. CDR3 length: 14 amino acids. CDR3: CSVEDSAAFYGYTF. As DNA, the CDR3 is TGCAGCGTTGAAGATTCGGCCGCATTCTATGGCTACACCTTC.

The chain joins TRBV29-1 to TRBJ2-7; maybe TRBD1 (5 bases). Trimming shortened V by 4 bases and J by 2 bases, and 12 bases separated the two germline ends. CDR3 length: 13 amino acids. From germline, CDR1 is SQVTM and CDR2 ANQGSEA. CDR3: CSVALDTTYEQYF. CDR3 nucleotides: TGCAGCGTTGCCCTGGACACCACCTACGAGCAGTACTTC.

Written as DNA, the CDR3 is TGTGCCAGCAGCAAAGGCAGGGAGGCTATGAACACTGAAGCTTTCTTT. Its protein is CASSKGREAMNTEAFF. The V call is TRBV21-1, the J call TRBJ1-1. TRBV21-1 is shown as a pseudogene. The CDR3 is 16 residues long.

This clonotype showed up just a few times. Here the CDR3 reads CASSRSGTAGTQYF. The CDR3 nucleotides are TGTGCCAGCAGCCGTAGCGGGACTGCAGGGACGCAGTATTTT. The chain employs TRBV5-6 and TRBJ2-3; 8 bases map to TRBD2. V was pared by 4 bases and J by 9 bases, with 10 bases of the junction left unmatched. The CDR3 sequence is 14 residues long. Germline CDR1 reads SGHDT; CDR2 reads YYEEEE.

This clonotype has at least ten counts. This chain links TRBV7-6 with TRBJ2-7; 7 bases are shared with TRBD1. This CDR3 has 13 residues. CDR1 is SGHVS and CDR2 is FNYEAQ in the germline V gene. J was trimmed by 4 bases and V by 5 bases; bases with no gene match: 5. In DNA, the CDR3 is TGTGCCAGCAGCCTCACAGGGGATTACGAGCAGTACTTC. Protein: CASSLTGDYEQYF. Full variable domain (rest looked up from reference TRBV7-6 and TRBJ2-7): GAGVSQSPRYKVTKRGQDVALRCDPISGHVSLYWYRQALGQGPEFLTYFNYEAQQDKSGLPNDRFSAERPEGSISTLTIQRTEQRDSAMYRCASSLTGDYEQYFGPGTRLTVT.

V gene TRBV7-9 combines with J gene TRBJ2-1; TRBD2 agrees at 9 bases. The CDR3 sequence is 16 residues long. V dropped 1 base and J dropped 2; count of bases not matched to a gene: 3. In germline, CDR1 is SEHNR, CDR2 FQNEAQ (reference sequence). The CDR3 DNA reads TGTGCCAGCAGCTTAGGGGGCGGGAGGGCCTACAATGAGCAGTTCTTC. Amino acid sequence: CASSLGGGRAYNEQFF.

The chain joins TRBV10-3 to TRBJ2-7, with D uncertain. V lost 2 bases to trimming and J lost 9 bases, with 11 bases between them. Germline CDR1 reads ENHRY; CDR2 reads SYGVKD. The CDR3 sequence is 12 residues long. The DNA for the CDR3 is TGTGCCATCAGTGAGACCGGACCACGGCAGTACTTC. Its translation is CAISETGPRQYF.

This clonotype has ten or more counts. This chain connects TRBV5-1 to TRBJ2-3; D is undetermined. The CDR3 has 14 amino acids. Germline loops: CDR1 SGHRS, CDR2 YFSETQ. Trimming cost V 0 bases and J 4 bases, with 9 bases left between them. CDR3 amino acids: CASSLAAPPDTQYF. For the CDR3, the DNA is TGCGCCAGCAGCTTGGCAGCTCCTCCAGATACGCAGTATTTT.

V is TRBV7-2 and J is TRBJ2-1; the match to TRBD1 covers 9 bases. V shed 5 bases and J 2 bases; nucleotides not matched to a gene: 7. Germline CDR1 SGHTA, CDR2 FQGNSA. The CDR3 is 16 amino acids. CDR3 in DNA: TGTGCCAGCAGCGCAGAACAGGGGGCAGCCTACAATGAGCAGTTCTTC. It translates to CASSAEQGAAYNEQFF.

This clonotype was counted at least ten times. The rearrangement joins TRBV12-3 or TRBV12-4 to TRBJ2-1; D not certain. V was trimmed by 5 bases and J by 10 bases, leaving 18 bases between them. This CDR3 is built from 14 residues. The CDR3 loop reads CASSNILWAGEQFF. The DNA of the CDR3 is TGTGCCAGCAGTAACATCCTCTGGGCTGGGGAGCAGTTCTTC.

This clonotype has more than one count but fewer than ten. The chain combines TRBV5-5 with TRBJ1-6; D is unclear. The CDR3 totals 15 residues. Germline loops: CDR1 SGHKS, CDR2 YYEKEE (reference sequence). V was cut by 4 bases and J by 10 bases, with 18 bases left in between. The CDR3 here is CASSPPGSAPSPLHF. The CDR3 coding sequence is TGTGCCAGCAGCCCACCGGGGTCCGCCCCATCACCCCTCCACTTT.

The genes are TRBV9 and TRBJ2-3; 8 bases agree with TRBD1. Germline assignment: CDR1 SGDLS and CDR2 YYNGEE. The ends lost 0 bases at V and 0 bases at J; junction bases unmatched: 6. The CDR3 contains 17 residues. The CDR3 bases are TGTGCCAGCAGCGTAGATGGGACAGGCTCTAGCACAGATACGCAGTATTTT. Translation: CASSVDGTGSSTDTQYF. Full variable domain (remainder filled in from reference TRBV9 and TRBJ2-3): DSGVTQTPKHLITATGQRVTLRCSPRSGDLSVYWYQQSLDQGLQFLIQYYNGEERAKGNILERFSAQQFPDLHSELNLSSLELGDSALYFCASSVDGTGSSTDTQYFGPGTRLTVL.

V and J are TRBV12-3 or TRBV12-4 and TRBJ2-5, with D perhaps TRBD1 (6 bases). Trimming stripped 6 bases from V and 4 bases from J, with 18 bases between. The CDR3 covers 15 residues. CDR3 loop: CASRYRASFGETQYF. CDR3 in DNA: TGTGCCAGCAGATACAGGGCTAGCTTCGGAGAGACCCAGTACTTC.

The chain employs TRBV29-1 and TRBJ1-4; D is undetermined. The CDR3 has 18 amino acids. Trimming left V 3 bases short and J 6 bases short, with 26 bases between. Germline CDR1 is SQVTM and CDR2 is ANQGSEA. CDR3 protein: CSVELLTSTETRDEKLFF. The CDR3, as DNA: TGCAGCGTTGAGTTGCTCACGTCCACCGAGACCCGGGATGAAAAACTGTTTTTT.

Written as DNA, the CDR3 is TGTGCCAGCACCAACTTGGGGCGGTCCAGCGGGGGGGCCGAAGATACGCAGTATTTT. It specifies CASTNLGRSSGGAEDTQYF. The chain carries TRBV27 and TRBJ2-3; the match to TRBD2 covers 10 bases. The V and J ends lost 7 bases and 5 bases, in that order; junction bases with no gene match: 21. Germline CDR1 reads MNHEY; CDR2 reads SMNVEV (reference sequence). CDR3 size: 19 residues.

This chain uses TRBV12-3 or TRBV12-4 with TRBJ2-1, with 7 bases identical to TRBD1. V gave up 2 bases and J gave up 9 bases; unmatched junction bases: 10. This CDR3 is 15 amino acids long. The CDR3 here is CASSLRQGYLLEQFF. The CDR3 DNA follows: TGTGCCAGCAGTTTAAGACAGGGTTATCTTCTTGAGCAGTTCTTC.

In its sample, this clonotype was seen a few times. The genes are TRBV19 and TRBJ2-1; 10 bases agree with TRBD1. The CDR3 runs to 16 residues. Trimming cost V 3 bases and J 9 bases; bases outside gene matches: 11. Germline lookup yields CDR1 LNHDA and CDR2 SQIVND (reference sequence). CDR3 sequence (DNA): TGTGCCAGTAGTATCCCAAGACAGGGGGCGCGTGGTGAGCAGTTCTTC. Translation gives CASSIPRQGARGEQFF. The full variable domain, completed using reference TRBV19 and TRBJ2-1, is DGGITQSPKYLFRKEGQNVTLSCEQNLNHDAMYWYRQDPGQGLRLIYYSQIVNDFQKGDIAEGYSVSREKKESFPLTVTSAQKNPTAFYLCASSIPRQGARGEQFFGPGTRLTVL.

Only a few counts were recorded for this clonotype. The chain links TRBV7-9 to TRBJ1-5; D is perhaps TRBD1 (5 bases). The germline CDR1 and CDR2 sequences are SEHNR and FQNEAQ (reference sequence). V dropped 2 bases and J dropped 7 bases, with 12 bases sitting between them. The CDR3 loop spans 14 amino acids. The CDR3 DNA reads TGTGCCAGCAGCTTAAACGAGGGGAGGCAGCCCCAGCATTTT. This encodes CASSLNEGRQPQHF.